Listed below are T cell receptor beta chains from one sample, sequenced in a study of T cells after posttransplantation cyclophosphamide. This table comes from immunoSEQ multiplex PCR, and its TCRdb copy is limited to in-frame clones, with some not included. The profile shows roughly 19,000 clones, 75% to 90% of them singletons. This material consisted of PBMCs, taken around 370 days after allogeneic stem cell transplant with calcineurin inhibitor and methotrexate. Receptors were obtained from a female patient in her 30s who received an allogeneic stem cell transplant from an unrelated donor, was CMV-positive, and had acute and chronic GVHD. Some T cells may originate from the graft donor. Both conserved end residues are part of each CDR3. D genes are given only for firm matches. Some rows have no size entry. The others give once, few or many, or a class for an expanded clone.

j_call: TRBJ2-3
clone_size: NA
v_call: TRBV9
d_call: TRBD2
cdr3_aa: CASSERSGRGGTDTQYF
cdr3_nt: TGTGCCAGCAGCGAAAGGAGCGGGAGAGGGGGCACAGATACGCAGTATTTT

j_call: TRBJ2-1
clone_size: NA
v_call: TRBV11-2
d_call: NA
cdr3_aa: CASSPQGNEQFF
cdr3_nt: TGTGCCAGCAGCCCCCAGGGCAATGAGCAGTTCTTC

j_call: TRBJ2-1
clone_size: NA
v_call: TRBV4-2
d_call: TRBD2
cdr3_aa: CASSPPELAGGNEQFF
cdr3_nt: TGTGCCAGCAGCCCTCCGGAACTAGCGGGGGGCAATGAGCAGTTCTTC

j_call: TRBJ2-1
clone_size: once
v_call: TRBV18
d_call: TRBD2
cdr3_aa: CASSPVVPGTSELNEQFF
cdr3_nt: TGTGCCAGCTCACCCGTCGTACCCGGGACTAGCGAGCTCAATGAGCAGTTCTTC

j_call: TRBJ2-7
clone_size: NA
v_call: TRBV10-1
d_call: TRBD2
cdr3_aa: CASSRTSGSDEQYF
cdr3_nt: TGCGCCAGCAGTAGGACTAGCGGGTCGGACGAGCAGTACTTC

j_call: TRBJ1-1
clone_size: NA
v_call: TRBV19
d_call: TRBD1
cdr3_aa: CASSSSTGGDTEAFF
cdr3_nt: TGTGCCAGTAGTTCATCGACAGGGGGAGACACTGAAGCTTTCTTT

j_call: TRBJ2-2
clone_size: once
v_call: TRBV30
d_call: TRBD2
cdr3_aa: CAWISGTSGGFTGELFF
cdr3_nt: TGTGCCTGGATTTCCGGGACTAGCGGGGGATTCACCGGGGAGCTGTTTTTT

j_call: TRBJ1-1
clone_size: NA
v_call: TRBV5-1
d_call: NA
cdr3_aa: CASSLDTAGLSAFF
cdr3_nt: TGCGCCAGCAGCTTAGACACGGCAGGTCTCTCGGCTTTCTTT

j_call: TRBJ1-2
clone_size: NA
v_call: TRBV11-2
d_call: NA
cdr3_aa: CASSLAAGVGYNGYTF
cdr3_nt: TGTGCCAGCAGCTTAGCAGCAGGGGTGGGGTATAATGGCTACACCTTC

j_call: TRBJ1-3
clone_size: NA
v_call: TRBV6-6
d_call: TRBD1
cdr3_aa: CASNHRDRGNTIYF
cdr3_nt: TGTGCCAGCAACCACCGGGACAGGGGAAACACCATATATTTT

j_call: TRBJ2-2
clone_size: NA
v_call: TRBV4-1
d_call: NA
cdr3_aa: CASSQDAQGLLRHGELFF
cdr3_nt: TGCGCCAGCAGCCAAGATGCCCAGGGACTCCTTCGGCACGGGGAGCTGTTTTTT

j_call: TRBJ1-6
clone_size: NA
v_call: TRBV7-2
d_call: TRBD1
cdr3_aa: CASSLGTGSSPLHF
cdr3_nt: TGTGCCAGCAGCTTAGGGACAGGGAGTTCACCCCTCCACTTT

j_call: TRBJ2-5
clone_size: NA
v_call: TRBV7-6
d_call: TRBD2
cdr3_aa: CASSPLAGGAETQYF
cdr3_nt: TGTGCCAGCAGCCCCCTTGCCGGGGGGGCAGAGACCCAGTACTTC

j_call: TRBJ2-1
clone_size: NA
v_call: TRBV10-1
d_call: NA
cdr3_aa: CASSKNRASHEQFF
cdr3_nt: TGCGCCAGCAGTAAGAACAGGGCATCTCATGAGCAGTTCTTC

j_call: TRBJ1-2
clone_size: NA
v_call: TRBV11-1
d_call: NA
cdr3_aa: CASSLSDIGYTF
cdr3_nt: TGTGCCAGCAGCTTATCGGACATTGGCTACACCTTC

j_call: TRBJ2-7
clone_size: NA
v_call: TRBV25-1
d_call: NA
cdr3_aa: CSSGEYYEQYF
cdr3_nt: TGTTCCTCAGGGGAATACTACGAGCAGTACTTC

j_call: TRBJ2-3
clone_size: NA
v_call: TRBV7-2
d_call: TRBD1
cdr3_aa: CASGRDRGTDTQYF
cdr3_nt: TGTGCCAGCGGCCGGGACAGGGGCACAGATACGCAGTATTTT

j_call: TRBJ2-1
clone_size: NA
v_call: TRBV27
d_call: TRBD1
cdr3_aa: CASSLSGTGLEQFF
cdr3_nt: TGTGCCAGCAGTTTATCTGGGACAGGGTTAGAGCAGTTCTTC

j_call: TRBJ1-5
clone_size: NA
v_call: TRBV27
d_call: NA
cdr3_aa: CASSDTYSNQPQHF
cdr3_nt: TGTGCCAGCTCCGACACTTATAGCAATCAGCCCCAGCATTTT

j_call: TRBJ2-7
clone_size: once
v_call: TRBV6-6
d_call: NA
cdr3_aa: CASRNRQASSYEQYF
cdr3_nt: TGTGCCAGCAGAAACAGACAGGCCTCCTCCTACGAGCAGTACTTC

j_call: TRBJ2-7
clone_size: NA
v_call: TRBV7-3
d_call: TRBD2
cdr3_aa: CASSLGAGETYEQYF
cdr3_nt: TGTGCCAGCAGCTTAGGGGCGGGAGAAACCTACGAGCAGTACTTC

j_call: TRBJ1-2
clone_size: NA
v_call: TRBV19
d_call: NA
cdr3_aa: CASRPRQANYGYTF
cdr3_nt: TGTGCCAGTAGGCCCCGACAGGCGAACTATGGCTACACCTTC

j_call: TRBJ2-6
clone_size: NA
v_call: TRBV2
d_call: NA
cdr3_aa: CASWGQQRVSGANVLTF
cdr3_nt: TGTGCCAGCTGGGGGCAGCAGAGAGTCTCTGGGGCCAACGTCCTGACTTTC

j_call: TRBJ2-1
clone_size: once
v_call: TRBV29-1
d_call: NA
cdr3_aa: CSVVVAVSSYNEQFF
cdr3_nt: TGCAGCGTTGTGGTAGCGGTGAGCTCCTACAATGAGCAGTTCTTC

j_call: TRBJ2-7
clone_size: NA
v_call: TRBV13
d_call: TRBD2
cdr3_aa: CASSGGDSLYEQYF
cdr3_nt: TGTGCCAGCAGCGGGGGGGATTCTCTTTACGAGCAGTACTTC

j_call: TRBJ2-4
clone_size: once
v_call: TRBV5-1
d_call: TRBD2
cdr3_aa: CASSLLAGVAKNIQYF
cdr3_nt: TGCGCCAGCAGCTTACTAGCGGGGGTAGCCAAAAACATTCAGTACTTC

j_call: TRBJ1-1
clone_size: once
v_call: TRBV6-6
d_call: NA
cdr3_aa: CASIGHPDTEAFF
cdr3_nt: TGTGCCAGCATTGGACACCCGGACACTGAAGCTTTCTTT

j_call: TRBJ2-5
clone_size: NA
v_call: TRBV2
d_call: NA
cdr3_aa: CASSGTGQQETQYF
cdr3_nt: TGTGCCAGCAGTGGCACAGGACAGCAAGAGACCCAGTACTTC

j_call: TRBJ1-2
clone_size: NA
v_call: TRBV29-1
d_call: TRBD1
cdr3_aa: CSVAGQGLSYGYTF
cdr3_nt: TGCAGCGTTGCAGGACAGGGACTGAGCTATGGCTACACCTTC

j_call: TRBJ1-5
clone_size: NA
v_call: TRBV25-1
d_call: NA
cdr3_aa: CASSERDGLNQPQHF
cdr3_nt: TGTGCCAGCAGTGAAAGGGACGGACTAAATCAGCCCCAGCATTTT

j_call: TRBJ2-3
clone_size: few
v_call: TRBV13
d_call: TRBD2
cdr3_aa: CASSSPVLAGGADTQYF
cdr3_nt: TGTGCCAGCAGCTCCCCCGTCTTAGCGGGAGGGGCAGATACGCAGTATTTT